The present T cell receptor beta chain was sequenced within a study of PD-1 blockade in mismatch repair-deficient tumors. Trimming left V 1 base short and J 8 bases short, with 9 bases between. CDR1 and CDR2 (germline): SGHTA, FQGTGA. This CDR3 has 13 residues. This clone came up once. Clones were sequenced by immunoSEQ multiplex PCR, and TCRdb holds only the in-frame ones, with some missing. The table includes about 79,000 clones, roughly 80% detected once. The sequencing here drew on peripheral blood, taken 44 weeks after starting pembrolizumab. The sequence was obtained from an adult with mismatch repair-deficient cancer. V usage is TRBV7-3 and J usage is TRBJ2-1; D unclear. The DNA of the CDR3 is TGTGCCAGCAGCTTAAAAATTGGGCATGAGCAGTTCTTC. It specifies CASSLKIGHEQFF.